This T cell receptor (beta chain) is from a study of CD8 T cells in ankylosing spondylitis. Study findings and constraints: Seemingly distinctive of ankylosing spondylitis blood was a TCR beta motif formed by eight highly homologous variants. Matched synovial fluid from ankylosing spondylitis patients was reported to be enriched for disease-linked clones.

Concerning this clonotype itself: Its antigen is still unknown.

From the 5' RACE reads, TCRdb called clonotypes with MiXCR, one entry per CDR3 protein. This sample has about 450,000 distinct CDR3 sequences, with 25% to 30% found just once. V trimming: 3 bases; J trimming: 0 bases; junction bases outside the gene matches: 5. CDR1 is SGDLS, CDR2 YYNGEE, per germline. The length of the CDR3 is 15 residues. V is TRBV9 and J is TRBJ1-1; 7 bases line up with TRBD1. The clonotype comes from a male donor with ankylosing spondylitis. Sequencing was done on a sample of blood, either unsorted or a sorted T cell fraction (not recorded which). CDR3 sequence reads: CASSEGAPMNTEAFF. For the CDR3, the DNA is TGTGCCAGCAGCGAGGGGGCCCCCATGAACACTGAAGCTTTCTTT.